This T cell receptor beta chain emerged from a study of radiotherapy plus CTLA-4 blockade in lung cancer. Germline lookup yields CDR1 SEHNR and CDR2 FQNEAQ (reference sequence). V was cut by 5 bases and J by 0 bases, with 10 bases left in between. The CDR3 contains 15 residues. Ipilimumab-mediated CTLA-4 blockade plus focal radiation was given to patients having chemo-refractory metastatic non-small-cell lung cancer. Details on this clone: Its antigen is not known.

Study-level results: Expansion of tumor-derived TCR clones was observed in blood after radiotherapy plus ipilimumab.

Generated by immunoSEQ multiplex PCR, the TCRdb table keeps only in-frame clones and is missing some. The sample includes about 60,000 clones, approximately 67% of them seen just once. This specimen was peripheral blood, taken from a patient treated with radiotherapy plus ipilimumab. The chain uses TRBV7-9 and TRBJ1-4, with D tentatively TRBD1 (5 bases). The clonotype originates from a human donor with non-small cell lung cancer whose response to radiotherapy plus ipilimumab could not be evaluated. The CDR3 spells CASSVHRTTNEKLFF. The CDR3 DNA follows: TGTGCCAGCAGCGTTCACAGGACAACTAATGAAAAACTGTTTTTT.